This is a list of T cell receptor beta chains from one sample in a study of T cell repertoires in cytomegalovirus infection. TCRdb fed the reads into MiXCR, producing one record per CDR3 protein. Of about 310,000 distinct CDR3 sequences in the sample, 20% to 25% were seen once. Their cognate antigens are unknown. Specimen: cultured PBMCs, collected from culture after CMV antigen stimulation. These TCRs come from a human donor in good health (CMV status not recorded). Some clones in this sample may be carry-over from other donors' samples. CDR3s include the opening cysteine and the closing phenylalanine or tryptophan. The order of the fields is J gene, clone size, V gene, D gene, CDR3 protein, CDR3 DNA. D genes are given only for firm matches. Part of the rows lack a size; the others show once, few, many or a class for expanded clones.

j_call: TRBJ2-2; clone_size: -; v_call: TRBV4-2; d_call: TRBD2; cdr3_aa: CASSQESSGRVTGELFF; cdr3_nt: TGTGCCAGCAGCCAAGAATCGAGCGGGAGGGTCACCGGGGAGCTGTTTTTT
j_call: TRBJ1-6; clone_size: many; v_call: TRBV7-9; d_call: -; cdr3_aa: CASSSGTEPSPLHF; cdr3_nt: TGTGCCAGCAGCTCCGGGACGGAGCCTTCACCCCTCCACTTT
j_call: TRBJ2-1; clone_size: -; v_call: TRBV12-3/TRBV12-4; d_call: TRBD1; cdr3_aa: CASRLGQGVGNEQFF; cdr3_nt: TGTGCCAGCAGGTTGGGACAGGGGGTAGGAAATGAGCAGTTCTTC
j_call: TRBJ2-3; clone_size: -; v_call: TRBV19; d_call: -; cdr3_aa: CASSIDGSTADTQYF; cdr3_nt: TGTGCCAGTAGTATAGACGGGAGTACGGCAGATACGCAGTATTTT
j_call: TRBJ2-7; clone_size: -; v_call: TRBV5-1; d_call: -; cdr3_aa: CASSQYVHGEQYF; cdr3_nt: TGCGCCAGCAGCCAGTATGTTCACGGCGAGCAGTACTTC
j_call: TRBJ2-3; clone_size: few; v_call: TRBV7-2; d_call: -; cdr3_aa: CASSLARGDTQYF; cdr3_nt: TGTGCCAGCAGCTTAGCGCGGGGAGATACGCAGTATTTT
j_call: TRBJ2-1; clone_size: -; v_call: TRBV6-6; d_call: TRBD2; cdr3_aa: CASKIAGGTEQFF; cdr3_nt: TGTGCCAGCAAGATAGCGGGAGGGACTGAGCAGTTCTTC
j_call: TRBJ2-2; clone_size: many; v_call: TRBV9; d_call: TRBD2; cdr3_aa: CASSAAGSPRTGELFF; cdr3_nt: TGTGCCAGCAGCGCAGCGGGGAGCCCCCGGACCGGGGAGCTGTTTTTT
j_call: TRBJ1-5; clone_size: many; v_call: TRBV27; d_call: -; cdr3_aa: CASSLSGSNQPQHF; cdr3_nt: TGTGCCAGCAGTTTATCAGGGAGCAATCAGCCCCAGCATTTT
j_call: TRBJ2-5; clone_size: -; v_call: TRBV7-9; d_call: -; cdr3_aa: CASSFTSDATQYF; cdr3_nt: TGTGCCAGCAGCTTTACTTCGGACGCGACCCAGTACTTC
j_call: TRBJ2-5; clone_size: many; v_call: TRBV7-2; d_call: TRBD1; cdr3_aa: CASSPGTAQETQYF; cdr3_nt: TGTGCCAGCAGCCCTGGGACAGCCCAAGAGACCCAGTACTTC
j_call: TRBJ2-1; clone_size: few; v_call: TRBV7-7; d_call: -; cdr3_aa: CASSNSRESGYNEQFF; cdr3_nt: TGTGCTAGCAGCAATAGTCGGGAGTCAGGCTACAATGAGCAGTTCTTC
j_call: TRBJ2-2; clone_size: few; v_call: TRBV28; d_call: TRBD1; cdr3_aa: CASSLSGGYTGELFF; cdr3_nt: TGTGCCAGCAGTTTATCAGGGGGCTACACCGGGGAGCTGTTTTTT
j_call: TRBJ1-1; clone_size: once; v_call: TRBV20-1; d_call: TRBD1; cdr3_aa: CSAKDQGARTEAFF; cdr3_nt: TGCAGTGCTAAAGACCAGGGGGCGCGAACTGAAGCTTTCTTT
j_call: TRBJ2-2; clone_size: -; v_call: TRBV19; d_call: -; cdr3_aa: CASTPSWDPGELFF; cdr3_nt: TGTGCCAGTACCCCTTCCTGGGATCCCGGGGAGCTGTTTTTT
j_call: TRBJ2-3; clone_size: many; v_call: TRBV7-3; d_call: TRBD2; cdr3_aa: CASSPSGVFTDTQYF; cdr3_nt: TGTGCCAGCAGCCCCAGCGGGGTATTCACAGATACGCAGTATTTT
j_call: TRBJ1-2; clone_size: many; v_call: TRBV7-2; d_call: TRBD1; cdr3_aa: CASSGQGPNYGYTF; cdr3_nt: TGTGCCAGCAGCGGACAGGGCCCAAACTATGGCTACACCTTC
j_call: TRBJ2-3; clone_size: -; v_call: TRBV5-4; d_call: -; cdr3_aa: CASSLLQDTQYF; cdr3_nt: TGTGCCAGCAGCTTGTTACAAGATACGCAGTATTTT
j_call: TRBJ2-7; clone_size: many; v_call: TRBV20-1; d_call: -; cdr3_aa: CSARDLRTYEQYF; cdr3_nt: TGCAGTGCTCGGGACCTCCGGACCTACGAGCAGTACTTC
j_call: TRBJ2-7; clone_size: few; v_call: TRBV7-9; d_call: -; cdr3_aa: CASSSPGQPAEQYF; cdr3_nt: TGTGCCAGCAGCTCCCCGGGACAACCGGCCGAGCAGTACTTC
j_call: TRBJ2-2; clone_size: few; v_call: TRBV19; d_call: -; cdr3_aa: CASSMVAANTGELFF; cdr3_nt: TGTGCCAGTAGTATGGTGGCAGCGAACACCGGGGAGCTGTTTTTT
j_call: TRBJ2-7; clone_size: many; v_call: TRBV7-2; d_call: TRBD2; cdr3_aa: CASSSQTSGRTYEQYF; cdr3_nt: TGTGCCAGCAGCTCGCAGACTAGCGGGCGAACCTACGAGCAGTACTTC
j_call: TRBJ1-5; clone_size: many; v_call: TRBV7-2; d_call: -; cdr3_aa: CASSLETVQPQHF; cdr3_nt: TGTGCCAGCAGCTTAGAAACGGTCCAGCCCCAGCATTTT
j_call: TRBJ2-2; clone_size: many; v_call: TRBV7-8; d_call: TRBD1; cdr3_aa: CASSLADRGTGELFF; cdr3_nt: TGTGCCAGCAGCTTAGCGGACAGGGGAACCGGGGAGCTGTTTTTT
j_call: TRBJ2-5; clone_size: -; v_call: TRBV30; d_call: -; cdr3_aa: CAFSLGAQETQYF; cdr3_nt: TGTGCCTTTTCTTTAGGAGCGCAAGAGACCCAGTACTTC
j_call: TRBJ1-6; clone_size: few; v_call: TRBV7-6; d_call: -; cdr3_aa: CASSLEGENRPLHF; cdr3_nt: TGTGCCAGCAGCCTAGAGGGGGAAAATCGACCCCTCCACTTT
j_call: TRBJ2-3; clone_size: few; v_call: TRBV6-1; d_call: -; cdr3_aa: CASSEWTTNTQYF; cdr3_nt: TGTGCCAGCAGTGAATGGACTACTAATACGCAGTATTTT